This TCR beta chain was captured in a study of esophageal squamous cell carcinoma under preoperative chemotherapy. Findings and caveats of the study: Peripheral T cells migrating into the tumor appeared to partly supply post-treatment tumor-infiltrating lymphocytes. After chemotherapy, TCR diversity rose significantly in peripheral T cells but not in tumor-infiltrating lymphocytes.

This clonotype was picked up many times. The antigen is undetermined. TCRdb ran MiXCR on the PCR reads and lists one entry per CDR3 protein. The data show approximately 20,000 distinct CDR3 sequences, 35% to 55% seen once. Documented time point: after preoperative PTX-NDP chemotherapy. Patients received paclitaxel-nedaplatin as preoperative chemotherapy before surgery. Collection of the sample occurred from a patient given preoperative chemotherapy. The sequence was collected from a human donor with esophageal squamous cell carcinoma. The donor label of this sample is uncertain.

CDR3 amino acids: CASSGLAGVHEQYF. The DNA for the CDR3 is TGTGCCAGCAGTGGGCTAGCGGGAGTACATGAGCAGTACTTC. The rearrangement links TRBV6-1 to TRBJ2-1, with 10 bases that match TRBD2. The J call could be wrong; TRBJ2-7 is a better fit for the DNA end. The CDR3 is 14 amino acids. The V gene's germline CDR1 is MNHNS and CDR2 SASEGT.